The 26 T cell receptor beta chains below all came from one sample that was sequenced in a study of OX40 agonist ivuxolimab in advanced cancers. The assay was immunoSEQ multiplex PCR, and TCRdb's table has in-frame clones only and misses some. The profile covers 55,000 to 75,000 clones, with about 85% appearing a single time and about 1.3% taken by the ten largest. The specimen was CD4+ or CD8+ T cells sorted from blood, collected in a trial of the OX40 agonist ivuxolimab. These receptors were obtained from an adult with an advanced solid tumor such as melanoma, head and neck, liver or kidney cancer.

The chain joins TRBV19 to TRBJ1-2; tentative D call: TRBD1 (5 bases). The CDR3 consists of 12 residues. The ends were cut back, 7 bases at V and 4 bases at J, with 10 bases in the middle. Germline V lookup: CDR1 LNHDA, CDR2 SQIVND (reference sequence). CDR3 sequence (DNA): TGTGCCAGTATCGGGACGGTCTATGGCTACACCTTC. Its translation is CASIGTVYGYTF.

CDR3 bases: TGTGCCAGCAGCGCCAGACTAGCGGGGAACACCGGGGAGCTGTTTTTT. This gives the protein CASSARLAGNTGELFF. The V gene is TRBV9, the J gene TRBJ2-2; 10 bases are shared with TRBD2. Trimming removed 3 bases from V and 1 base from J; junction bases left unmatched: 3. This CDR3 has 16 residues. Germline loops: CDR1 SGDLS, CDR2 YYNGEE. The whole variable domain, remainder taken from reference TRBV9 and TRBJ2-2, is DSGVTQTPKHLITATGQRVTLRCSPRSGDLSVYWYQQSLDQGLQFLIQYYNGEERAKGNILERFSAQQFPDLHSELNLSSLELGDSALYFCASSARLAGNTGELFFGEGSRLTVL.

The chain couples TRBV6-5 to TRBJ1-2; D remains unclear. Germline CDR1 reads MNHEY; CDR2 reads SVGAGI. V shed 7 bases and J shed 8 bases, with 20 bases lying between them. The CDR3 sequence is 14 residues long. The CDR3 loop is CASTSPISRGGYTF. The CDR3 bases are TGTGCCAGCACCTCGCCCATTTCCCGTGGGGGCTACACCTTC.

In nucleotides, the CDR3 is TGTGCCAGCCGACCAGTGGAGGGGGCCTCTAATGAAAAACTGTTTTTT. The encoded protein is CASRPVEGASNEKLFF. The chain joins TRBV7-9 to TRBJ1-4, with 7 nucleotides matching TRBD1. CDR1 is SEHNR and CDR2 is FQNEAQ in the germline V gene (reference sequence). V lost 8 bases and J lost 3; bases outside the gene matches: 12. This CDR3 spans 16 amino acids.

In DNA form, the CDR3 reads TGTGCCAGTAGCCTAACAGGGGTGGCCGGCGAGCAGTACTTC. It translates to CASSLTGVAGEQYF. The chain uses TRBV19 and TRBJ2-7, with 7 bases matching TRBD1. The CDR3 runs 14 residues. Germline CDR1 reads LNHDA; CDR2 reads SQIVND (reference sequence). Germline trimming cut 6 bases from V and 6 bases from J; bases unmatched to any gene: 11.

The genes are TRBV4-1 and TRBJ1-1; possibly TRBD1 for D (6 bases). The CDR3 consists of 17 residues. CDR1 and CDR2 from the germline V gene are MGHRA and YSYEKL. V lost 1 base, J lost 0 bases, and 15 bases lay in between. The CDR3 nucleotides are TGCGCCAGCAGCCAAGGCCGTGGGGGGCAAATGAACACTGAAGCTTTCTTT. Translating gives CASSQGRGGQMNTEAFF.

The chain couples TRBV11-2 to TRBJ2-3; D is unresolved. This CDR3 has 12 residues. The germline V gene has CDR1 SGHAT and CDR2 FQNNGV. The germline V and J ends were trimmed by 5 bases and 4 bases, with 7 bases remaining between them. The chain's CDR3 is CASSLGSDTQYF. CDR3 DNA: TGTGCCAGCAGCCTAGGGTCAGATACGCAGTATTTT.

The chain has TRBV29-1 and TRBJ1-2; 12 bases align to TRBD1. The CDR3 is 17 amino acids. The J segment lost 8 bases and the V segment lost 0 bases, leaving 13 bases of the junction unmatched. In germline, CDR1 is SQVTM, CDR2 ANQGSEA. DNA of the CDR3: TGCAGCGTTGAAGACCTGGGACAGGGGGCCACCTCTTGGGGCTACACCTTC. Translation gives CSVEDLGQGATSWGYTF.

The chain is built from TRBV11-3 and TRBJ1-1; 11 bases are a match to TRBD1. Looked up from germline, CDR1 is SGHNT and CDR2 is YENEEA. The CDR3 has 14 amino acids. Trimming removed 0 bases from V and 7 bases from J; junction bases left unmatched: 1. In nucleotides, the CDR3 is TGTGCCAGCAGCTTAGATGGGACAGGGGGTGAAGCTTTCTTT. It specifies CASSLDGTGGEAFF.

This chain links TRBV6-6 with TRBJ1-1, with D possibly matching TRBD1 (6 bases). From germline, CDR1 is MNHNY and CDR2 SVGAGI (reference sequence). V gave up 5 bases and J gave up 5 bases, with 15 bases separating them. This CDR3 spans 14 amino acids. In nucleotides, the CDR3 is TGTGCCAGCAGTCTCCTATTAAGGGGGACTGAAGCTTTCTTT. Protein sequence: CASSLLLRGTEAFF.

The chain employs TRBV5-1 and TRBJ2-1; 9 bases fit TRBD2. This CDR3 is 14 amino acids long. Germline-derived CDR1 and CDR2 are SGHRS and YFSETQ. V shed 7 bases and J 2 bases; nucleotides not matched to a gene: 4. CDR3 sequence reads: CASSAGGPYNEQFF. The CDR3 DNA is TGCGCCAGCTCGGCGGGAGGGCCCTACAATGAGCAGTTCTTC.

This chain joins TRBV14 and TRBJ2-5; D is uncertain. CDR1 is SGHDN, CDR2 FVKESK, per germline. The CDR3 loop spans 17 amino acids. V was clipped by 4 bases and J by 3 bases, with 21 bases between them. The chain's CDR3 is CASSPRRKSRLEETQYF. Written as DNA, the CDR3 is TGTGCCAGCAGCCCCCGGAGAAAGTCTCGGCTAGAAGAGACCCAGTACTTC. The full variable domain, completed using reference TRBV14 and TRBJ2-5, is EAGVTQFPSHSVIEKGQTVTLRCDPISGHDNLYWYRRVMGKEIKFLLHFVKESKQDESGMPNNRFLAERTGGTYSTLKVQPAELEDSGVYFCASSPRRKSRLEETQYFGPGTRLLVL.

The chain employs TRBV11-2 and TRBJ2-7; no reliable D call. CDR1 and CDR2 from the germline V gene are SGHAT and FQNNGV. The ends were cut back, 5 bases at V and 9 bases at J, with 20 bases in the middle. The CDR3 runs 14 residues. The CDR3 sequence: CASSHRAARWVQYF. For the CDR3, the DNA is TGTGCCAGCAGCCATCGGGCTGCTCGGTGGGTGCAGTACTTC.

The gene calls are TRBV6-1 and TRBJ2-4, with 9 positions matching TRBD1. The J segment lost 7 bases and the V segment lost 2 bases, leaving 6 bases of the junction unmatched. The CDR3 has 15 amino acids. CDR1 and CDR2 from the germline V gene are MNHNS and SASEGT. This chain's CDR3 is CASSEWAGQGNIQYF. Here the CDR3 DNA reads TGTGCCAGCAGTGAATGGGCTGGACAGGGGAACATTCAGTACTTC.

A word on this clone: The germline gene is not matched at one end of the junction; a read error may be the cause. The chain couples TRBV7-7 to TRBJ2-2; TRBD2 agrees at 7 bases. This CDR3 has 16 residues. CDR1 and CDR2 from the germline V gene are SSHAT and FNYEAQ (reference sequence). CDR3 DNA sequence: TGTGCTAGCAGCTTATCTCTAGCGGCCAAGGCCGGGGAGCTGTTTTTT. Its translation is CASSLSLAAKAGELFF.

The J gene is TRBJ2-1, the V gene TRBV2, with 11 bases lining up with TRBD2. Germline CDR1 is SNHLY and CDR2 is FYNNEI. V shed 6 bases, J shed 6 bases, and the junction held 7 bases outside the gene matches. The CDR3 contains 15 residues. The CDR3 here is CASRGTSGSVNEQFF. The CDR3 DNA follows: TGTGCCAGCAGGGGCACTAGCGGGAGTGTCAATGAGCAGTTCTTC.

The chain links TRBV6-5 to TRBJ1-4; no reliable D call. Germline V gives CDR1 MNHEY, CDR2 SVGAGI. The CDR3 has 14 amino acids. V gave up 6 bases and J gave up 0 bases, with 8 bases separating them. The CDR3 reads CASSLYSTNEKLFF. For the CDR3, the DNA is TGTGCCAGCAGCCTATATTCAACTAATGAAAAACTGTTTTTT.

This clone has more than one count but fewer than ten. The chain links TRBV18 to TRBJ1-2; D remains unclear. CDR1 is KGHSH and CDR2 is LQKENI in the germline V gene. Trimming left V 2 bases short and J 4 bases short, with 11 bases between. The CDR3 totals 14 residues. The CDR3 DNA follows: TGTGCCAGCTCACCAGGACCGGGAAGCTATGGCTACACCTTC. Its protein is CASSPGPGSYGYTF.

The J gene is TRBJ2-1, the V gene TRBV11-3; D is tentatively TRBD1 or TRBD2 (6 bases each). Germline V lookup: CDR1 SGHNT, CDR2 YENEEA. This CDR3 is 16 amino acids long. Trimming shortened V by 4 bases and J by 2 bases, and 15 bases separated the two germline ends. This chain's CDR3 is CASSCPPGGPYNEQFF. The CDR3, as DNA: TGTGCCAGCAGCTGCCCCCCCGGGGGCCCCTACAATGAGCAGTTCTTC.

In nucleotides, the CDR3 is TGCAGCGTGCGGACAGGGGGGGTGGGAAACACCATATATTTT. Translated: CSVRTGGVGNTIYF. This chain links TRBV29-1 with TRBJ1-3, with 10 bases identical to TRBD1. In germline, CDR1 is SQVTM, CDR2 ANQGSEA. The CDR3 covers 14 residues. The V segment lost 6 bases and the J segment 4 bases; nucleotides outside the gene matches: 6.

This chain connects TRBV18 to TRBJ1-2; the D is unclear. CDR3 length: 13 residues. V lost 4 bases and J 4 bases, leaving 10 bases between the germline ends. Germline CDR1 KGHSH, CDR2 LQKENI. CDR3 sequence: CASSLTELYGYTF. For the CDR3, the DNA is TGTGCCAGCTCACTGACCGAGCTCTATGGCTACACCTTC.

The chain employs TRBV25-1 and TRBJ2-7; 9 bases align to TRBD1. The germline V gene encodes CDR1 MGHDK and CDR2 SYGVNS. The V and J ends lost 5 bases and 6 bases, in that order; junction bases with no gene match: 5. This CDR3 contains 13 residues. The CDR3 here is CASSNRDRAEQYF. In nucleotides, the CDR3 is TGTGCCAGCAGTAACCGGGACAGGGCCGAGCAGTACTTC.

The CDR3 bases are TGTGCCAGCAGCCCCTCCTCTGGGGCCAACGTCCTGACTTTC. This gives the protein CASSPSSGANVLTF. The J gene is TRBJ2-6, the V gene TRBV7-2; no clear D gene. V was cut by 5 bases and J by 0 bases, with 5 bases left in between. The V gene's germline CDR1 is SGHTA and CDR2 FQGNSA. This CDR3 spans 14 amino acids.

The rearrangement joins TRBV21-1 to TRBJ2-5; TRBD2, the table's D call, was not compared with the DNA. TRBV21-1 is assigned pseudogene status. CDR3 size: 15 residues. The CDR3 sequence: CASSKTASGVKTQYF. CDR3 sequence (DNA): TGTGCCAGCAGCAAAACAGCTAGCGGGGTTAAGACCCAGTACTTC.

The CDR3 sequence: CATSRDYNEKLFF. Written as DNA, the CDR3 is TGTGCCACCAGCAGAGACTATAATGAAAAACTGTTTTTT. The rearrangement links TRBV15 to TRBJ1-4; D gene ambiguous. The CDR3 totals 13 residues. Trimming shortened V by 0 bases and J by 4 bases, and 3 bases separated the two germline ends. The germline V gene has CDR1 LNHNV and CDR2 YYDKDF (reference sequence).

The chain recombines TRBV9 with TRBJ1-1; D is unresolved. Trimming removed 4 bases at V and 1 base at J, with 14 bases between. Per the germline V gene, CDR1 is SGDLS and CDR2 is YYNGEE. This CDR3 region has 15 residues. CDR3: CASSPRGEGNTEAFF. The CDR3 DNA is TGTGCCAGCAGCCCCCGAGGTGAGGGGAACACTGAAGCTTTCTTT.